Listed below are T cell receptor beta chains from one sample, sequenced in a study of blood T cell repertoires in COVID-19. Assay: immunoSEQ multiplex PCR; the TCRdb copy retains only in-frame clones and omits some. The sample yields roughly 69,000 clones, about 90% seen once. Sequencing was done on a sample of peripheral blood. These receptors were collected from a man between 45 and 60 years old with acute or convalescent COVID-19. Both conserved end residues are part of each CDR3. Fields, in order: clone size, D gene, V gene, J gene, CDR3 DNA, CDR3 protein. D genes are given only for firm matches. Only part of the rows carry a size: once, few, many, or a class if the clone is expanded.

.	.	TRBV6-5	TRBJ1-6	TGTGCCAGCAGTTACTCACGAGGTGATTCACCCCTCCACTTT	CASSYSRGDSPLHF
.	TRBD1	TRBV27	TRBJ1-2	TGTGCCAGCTCGAGTGGGGGACAGGGTTTCGGCTACACCTTC	CASSSGGQGFGYTF
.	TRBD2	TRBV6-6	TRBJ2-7	TGTGCCAGCGGGACTAGCGGATACTCCTCCTACGAGCAGTACTTC	CASGTSGYSSYEQYF
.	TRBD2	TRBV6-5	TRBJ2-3	TGTGCCAGCAGTTGGGGACTAGAGGACGGCACAGATACGCAGTATTTT	CASSWGLEDGTDTQYF
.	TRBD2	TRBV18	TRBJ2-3	TGTGCCAGCTCCAGAGCGGGAGTAGTTTTGGGCACAGATACGCAGTATTTT	CASSRAGVVLGTDTQYF
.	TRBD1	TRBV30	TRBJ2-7	TGTGCCTGGAGTGTACAGGGGGGCCACGAGCAGTACTTC	CAWSVQGGHEQYF
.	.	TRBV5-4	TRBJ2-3	TGTGCCAGCAGCCCCATTAGCGGAGATACGCAGTATTTT	CASSPISGDTQYF
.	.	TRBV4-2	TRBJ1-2	TGTGCCAGCAGCCAAGATCAGAGGGCGGGGGAAGGCTACACCTTC	CASSQDQRAGEGYTF
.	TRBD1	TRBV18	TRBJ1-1	TGTGCCAGCTCACCACCGAGAGGGGACAGGGGTAGCGAACGGACTGAAGCTTTCTTT	CASSPPRGDRGSERTEAFF
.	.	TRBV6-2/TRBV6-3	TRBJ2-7	TGTGCCAGCAGTTACTCCCCGGGAATCTACGAGCAGTACTTC	CASSYSPGIYEQYF
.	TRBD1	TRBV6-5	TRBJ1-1	TGTGCCAGCAGGCCGACAGGGGGCGCAACTGAAGCTTTCTTT	CASRPTGGATEAFF
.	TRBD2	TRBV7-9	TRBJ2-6	TGTGCCAGCATCACCCGACTAGCGGGAGTCTCTGGGGCCAACGTCCTGACTTTC	CASITRLAGVSGANVLTF
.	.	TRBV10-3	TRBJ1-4	TGTGCCATCAGGACCGGGACATCAGATGAAAAACTGTTTTTT	CAIRTGTSDEKLFF
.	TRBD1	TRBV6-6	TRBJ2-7	TGTGCCAGCAGTTCCACAGGGGAGCCTTACGAGCAGTACTTC	CASSSTGEPYEQYF
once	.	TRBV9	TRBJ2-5	TGTGCCAGCAGCGTCAGGGGAGAAGAGACCCAGTACTTC	CASSVRGEETQYF
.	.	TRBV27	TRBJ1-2	TGTGCCAGCAGTTTATCGTGGGGGCACGACGGCTACACCTTC	CASSLSWGHDGYTF
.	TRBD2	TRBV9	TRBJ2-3	TGTGCCAGCAGCTTAAGAGGGACTAGCGGGATGGTTCGGGCAGATACGCAGTATTTT	CASSLRGTSGMVRADTQYF
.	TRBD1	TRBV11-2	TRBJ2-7	TGTGCCAGCAGCCTCCGGGACAGGGGCTCCTACGAGCAGTACTTC	CASSLRDRGSYEQYF
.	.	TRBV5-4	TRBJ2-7	TGTGCCAGCAGCTATGACAGGTCTTCCTACGAGCAGTACTTC	CASSYDRSSYEQYF
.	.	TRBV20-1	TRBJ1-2	TGCAGTGCTAGTAATCGGGGGGACTATGGCTACACCTTC	CSASNRGDYGYTF
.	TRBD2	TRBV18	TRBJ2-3	TGTGCCAGCTCACCGGCTCTGGCGGGAGTGAGTCAAGATACGCAGTATTTT	CASSPALAGVSQDTQYF
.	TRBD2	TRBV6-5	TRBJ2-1	TGTGCCAGCAAAGCCATCAGAGGGACTAGCCAGTTCTTC	CASKAIRGTSQFF
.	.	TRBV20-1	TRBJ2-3	TGCAGTGCTAGTAGGGGGGAGGGCCGGGGAGATACGCAGTATTTT	CSASRGEGRGDTQYF